Listed here are 10 T cell receptor beta chains from one sample, sequenced in a study of lung T cells in sarcoidosis with Löfgren's syndrome. TCRdb fed the reads into MiXCR, producing one record per CDR3 protein. The table lists some 19,000 distinct CDR3 sequences, 21% of them singletons. The sample comprised CD4+ T cells from bronchoalveolar lavage. The receptors come from a human donor with sarcoidosis (Löfgren's syndrome or another form), or a control subject (not recorded which).

By share, this clonotype counts as medium-sized. V is TRBV6-1 and J is TRBJ2-2, with unresolved D. The germline V gene encodes CDR1 MNHNS and CDR2 SASEGT. The germline V and J ends were trimmed by 7 bases and 2 bases, with 5 bases remaining between them. This CDR3 has 12 amino acids. This chain's CDR3 is CASTTNTGELFF. The CDR3 DNA reads as TGTGCCAGCACCACCAACACCGGGGAGCTGTTTTTT.

With regard to this clonotype: One end of the junction varies from germline; a read error may be responsible. The V and J genes are TRBV19 and TRBJ2-1, with 7 bases lining up with TRBD2. In germline, CDR1 is LNHDA, CDR2 SQIVND (reference sequence). The CDR3 is 14 amino acids. CDR3 nucleotides: TGTGCCAGTGCTCTAGCGGACAACTGGAATGGGCAGTTCTTC. Its translation is CASALADNWNGQFF.

This clonotype was counted ten times or more. The chain employs TRBV5-1 and TRBJ1-1, with D possibly matching TRBD1 (6 bases). Deletions cut 3 bases from V and 6 bases from J, with 12 bases between. CDR1 is SGHRS, CDR2 YFSETQ, per germline. The CDR3 contains 13 residues. CDR3 region: CASSWEGDAEAFF. DNA of the CDR3: TGCGCCAGCAGCTGGGAGGGGGACGCTGAAGCTTTCTTT. The full variable domain, with the rest looked up from reference TRBV5-1 and TRBJ1-1, is KAGVTQTPRYLIKTRGQQVTLSCSPISGHRSVSWYQQTPGQGLQFLFEYFSETQRNKGNFPGRFSGRQFSNSRSEMNVSTLELGDSALYLCASSWEGDAEAFFGQGTRLTVV.

This clonotype occurred many times. The V gene is TRBV7-9, the J gene TRBJ1-3; D gene ambiguous. V lost 2 bases and J 1 base, leaving 6 bases between the germline ends. The germline V gene encodes CDR1 SEHNR and CDR2 FQNEAQ (reference sequence). CDR3 length: 14 amino acids. The CDR3 coding sequence is TGTGCCAGCAGCTTAAGAGAATCTGGAAACACCATATATTTT. It codes for CASSLRESGNTIYF.

This clonotype is medium-sized (0.01 to 0.1%) by share. The rearrangement uses TRBV25-1 and TRBJ2-3; TRBD1 aligns across 11 bases. The V segment lost 3 bases and the J segment 6 bases; nucleotides outside the gene matches: 8. Germline CDR1 and CDR2: MGHDK and SYGVNS. The length of the CDR3 is 16 residues. The CDR3 DNA reads as TGTGCCAGCAGTGATATCGGGACAGGGGGTTTGGATACGCAGTATTTT. Translated, it gives CASSDIGTGGLDTQYF. Full variable domain (outside the CDR3, taken from reference TRBV25-1 and TRBJ2-3): EADIYQTPRYLVIGTGKKITLECSQTMGHDKMYWYQQDPGMELHLIHYSYGVNSTEKGDLSSESTVSRIRTEHFPLTLESARPSHTSQYLCASSDIGTGGLDTQYFGPGTRLTVL.

This clonotype was recorded many times. CDR3 residues: CASSLVGTATEAFF. The CDR3 DNA follows: TGTGCCAGCAGCTTAGTTGGGACAGCCACTGAAGCTTTCTTT. The chain couples TRBV7-9 to TRBJ1-1, with 7 bases identical to TRBD1. Per germline, CDR1 SEHNR and CDR2 FQNEAQ (reference sequence). V dropped 1 base and J dropped 4; count of bases not matched to a gene: 3. The CDR3 has 14 amino acids.

This clonotype is labeled medium-sized (0.01 to 0.1%). The chain links TRBV6-1 to TRBJ2-1; D gene ambiguous. Germline CDR1 reads MNHNS; CDR2 reads SASEGT. The germline V and J ends were trimmed by 4 bases and 7 bases, with 8 bases remaining between them. This CDR3 is 12 amino acids long. The CDR3 spells CASSGPGNEQFF. The CDR3 DNA reads as TGTGCCAGCAGTGGACCCGGTAATGAGCAGTTCTTC.

This clonotype has a count of ten or more. The chain employs TRBV7-3 and TRBJ1-1, with D unclear. Germline CDR1 is SGHTA and CDR2 is FQGTGA. The CDR3 sequence is 13 residues long. Deletions cut 3 bases from V and 1 base from J, with 6 bases between. The CDR3 sequence: CASSFAGNTEAFF. For the CDR3, the DNA is TGTGCCAGCAGCTTCGCAGGGAACACTGAAGCTTTCTTT. Complete variable domain (other parts from reference TRBV7-3 and TRBJ1-1): GAGVSQTPSNKVTEKGKYVELRCDPISGHTALYWYRQSLGQGPEFLIYFQGTGAADDSGLPNDRFFAVRPEGSVSTLKIQRTERGDSAVYLCASSFAGNTEAFFGQGTRLTVV.

By share of the sample, this clonotype is medium-sized (0.01 to 0.1%). The chain links TRBV28 to TRBJ2-5; TRBD2 matches at 7 bases. Germline V gene lookup returns CDR1 MDHEN and CDR2 SYDVKM. The CDR3 has 15 residues. Trimming took 5 bases from V and 5 from J; bases not matched to a gene: 11. CDR3 residues: CASSVRDYYEETQYF. For the CDR3, the DNA is TGTGCCAGCAGTGTCCGGGACTATTATGAGGAGACCCAGTACTTC.

This clonotype was seen repeatedly, ten times or more. The chain carries TRBV12-3 or TRBV12-4 and TRBJ2-1; 8 bases agree with TRBD2. There are 13 residues in the CDR3. Losses at the gene ends were 6 bases for V and 10 bases for J; bases not matched to a gene: 8. The CDR3 coding sequence is TGTGCCAGCAGAAAGACTAGCGCCTTAGAGCAGTTCTTC. Residues: CASRKTSALEQFF.